A single sample is the source of the 30 T cell receptor beta chains below, sequenced in a study of blood T cell repertoires in COVID-19. The table came from immunoSEQ multiplex PCR; TCRdb's copy has only in-frame clones and leaves some out. The sample holds more than 150,000 clones, approximately 91% seen once. Source material: peripheral blood. Receptors originate from a man aged 50-60 years with acute or convalescent COVID-19.

This chain uses TRBV18 with TRBJ1-1, with D hard to call. The germline V gene has CDR1 KGHSH and CDR2 LQKENI. V lost 3 bases and J lost 10, with 12 bases in between. The length of the CDR3 is 12 residues. CDR3 coding DNA: TGTGCCAGCTCACCGCGAGAGGGTACAGCTTTCTTT. As protein: CASSPREGTAFF.

V gene TRBV10-1 combines with J gene TRBJ2-1; D uncertain. The CDR3 totals 14 residues. The germline CDR1 and CDR2 sequences are WNHNN and SYGVQD (reference sequence). Trimming cost V 4 bases and J 2 bases, with 9 bases left between them. Here the CDR3 reads CASSGPGPYNEQFF. The CDR3 region has the DNA TGCGCCAGCAGTGGCCCAGGCCCCTACAATGAGCAGTTCTTC.

V and J are TRBV6-6 and TRBJ1-4; D is uncertain. CDR1 and CDR2 (germline): MNHNY, SVGAGI (reference sequence). This CDR3 has 13 amino acids. Deletions cut 2 bases from V and 7 bases from J, with 8 bases between. The CDR3 bases are TGTGCCAGCAGTTACCCGGGTCCTGAAAAACTGTTTTTT. Its translation is CASSYPGPEKLFF.

DNA for the CDR3: TGTGCCAGCAGTTCGGGGGGTGTAAATTCACCCCTCCACTTT. Its protein is CASSSGGVNSPLHF. The chain is built from TRBV6-2 or TRBV6-3 and TRBJ1-6, with a weak D call TRBD1 (5 bases). Germline values: CDR1 MNHEY, CDR2 SVGEGT. V was trimmed by 4 bases and J by 7 bases, leaving 11 bases between them. CDR3 length: 14 amino acids.

The rearrangement joins TRBV9 to TRBJ1-3, with TRBD1 as a possible D gene (5 bases). CDR3 length: 15 amino acids. Germline values: CDR1 SGDLS, CDR2 YYNGEE. The V and J ends lost 7 bases and 4 bases respectively, with 18 bases between them. The CDR3 DNA is TGTGCCAGCTCCCTTGGGGGGTTATCCGGAAACACCATATATTTT. This sequence encodes CASSLGGLSGNTIYF.

The CDR3 nucleotides read TGTGCCACCAGTGACTACGGGACAGGGGACCAAGAGACCCAGTACTTC. This codes for CATSDYGTGDQETQYF. The V and J genes are TRBV24-1 and TRBJ2-5; 10 nucleotides line up with TRBD1. This CDR3 has 16 residues. V lost 4 bases, J lost 0 bases, and 4 bases stayed unmatched. The V gene's germline CDR1 is KGHDR and CDR2 SFDVKD.

The J gene is TRBJ1-2, the V gene TRBV28; D ambiguous. Germline V gene data show CDR1 as MDHEN and CDR2 as SYDVKM. V gave up 3 bases and J gave up 6 bases, with 11 bases separating them. The CDR3 is 13 amino acids. The CDR3: CASSLRQRDGYTF. The CDR3 DNA follows: TGTGCCAGCAGTTTGCGTCAGAGGGATGGCTACACCTTC.

This clone appeared once. The V and J genes are TRBV6-6 and TRBJ2-2, with D perhaps TRBD1 (6 bases). Germline V lookup: CDR1 MNHNY, CDR2 SVGAGI (reference sequence). The CDR3 is made up of 15 amino acids. Trimming shortened V by 5 bases and J by 4 bases, and 14 bases separated the two germline ends. The CDR3 coding sequence is TGTGCCAGCAGTATACAGGGAGCGCCCACCGGGGAGCTGTTTTTT. Translating gives CASSIQGAPTGELFF.

The chain has TRBV18 and TRBJ2-2; TRBD1 agrees at 12 bases. This CDR3 region has 16 residues. From germline, CDR1 is KGHSH and CDR2 LQKENI. Trimming cost V 0 bases and J 7 bases; bases outside gene matches: 3. DNA for the CDR3: TGTGCCAGCTCACCACCGGGACAGGGGGCGTTCGGGGAGCTGTTTTTT. Protein product: CASSPPGQGAFGELFF.

V and J are TRBV20-1 and TRBJ2-2, with 7 bases lining up with TRBD2. The CDR3 runs to 16 residues. The junction had 8 bases not matched to a gene; V was cut back by 3 bases and J by 1 base. From germline, CDR1 is DFQATT and CDR2 SNEGSKA (reference sequence). This chain's CDR3 is CSASWSPSGNTGELFF. CDR3 DNA sequence: TGCAGTGCTAGTTGGTCGCCTAGCGGGAACACCGGGGAGCTGTTTTTT.

The J gene is TRBJ2-4, the V gene TRBV4-2, with 10 bases identical to TRBD2. Germline-derived CDR1 and CDR2 are LGHNA and YNFKEQ. J gave up 6 bases and V 4 bases, and 15 bases lay outside the gene matches. The CDR3 covers 18 residues. The CDR3 DNA sequence: TGTGCCAGCAGCCGTAGCCTAAGGGAGCGGGGGGGCGGAAACATTCAGTACTTC. Its protein product is CASSRSLRERGGGNIQYF.

The gene calls are TRBV10-1 and TRBJ2-1, with 10 bases fitting TRBD2. This CDR3 contains 20 residues. The V and J ends lost 0 bases and 7 bases, in that order; junction bases with no gene match: 18. CDR1 and CDR2 from the germline V gene are WNHNN and SYGVQD (reference sequence). CDR3 nucleotides: TGCGCCAGCAGTGAGTCGCTACCGCCCTGGGGGAGCGGGGGGGCGAATGAGCAGTTCTTC. Its translation: CASSESLPPWGSGGANEQFF.

This chain joins TRBV7-9 and TRBJ2-7; possible D gene TRBD1, 6 bases. With 4 bases removed from V and 0 bases from J, the gap between germline ends came to 22 bases. The germline V gene encodes CDR1 SEHNR and CDR2 FQNEAQ (reference sequence). The CDR3 sequence is 18 residues long. The CDR3 DNA follows: TGTGCCAGCAGCTCCAACCCGGACAGCCACCCCCCCTCCTACGAGCAGTACTTC. Its translation: CASSSNPDSHPPSYEQYF.

The J gene is TRBJ2-2, the V gene TRBV7-9; 7 bases map to TRBD1. Germline V gene sequence: CDR1 SEHNR, CDR2 FQNEAQ (reference sequence). V lost 5 bases, J lost 3 bases, and 6 bases stayed unmatched. The CDR3 loop spans 15 amino acids. Here the CDR3 reads CASSLRTGDTGELFF. CDR3 DNA sequence: TGTGCCAGCAGCCTCCGTACAGGGGACACCGGGGAGCTGTTTTTT.

V gene TRBV4-2 combines with J gene TRBJ2-3; 7 bases align to TRBD1. The CDR3 has 16 amino acids. V trimming: 6 bases; J trimming: 0 bases; junction bases outside the gene matches: 9. Looked up from germline, CDR1 is LGHNA and CDR2 is YNFKEQ. The DNA for the CDR3 is TGTGCCAGCAGTCGCCAACGGACAGGAAGCACAGATACGCAGTATTTT. This sequence encodes CASSRQRTGSTDTQYF.

V gene TRBV4-3 combines with J gene TRBJ2-6; no firm D call. V was trimmed by 0 bases and J by 2 bases, leaving 5 bases between them. Germline V gene sequence: CDR1 LGHNA, CDR2 YSLEER. The CDR3 is 15 amino acids. The CDR3 sequence is CASSQEATGANVLTF. The DNA for the CDR3 is TGCGCCAGCAGCCAAGAGGCCACTGGGGCCAACGTCCTGACTTTC.

The chain uses TRBV4-1 and TRBJ2-6; 7 bases are shared with TRBD1. Trimming removed 4 bases from V and 4 bases from J; junction bases left unmatched: 7. Per germline, CDR1 MGHRA and CDR2 YSYEKL. The CDR3 covers 16 residues. The CDR3 nucleotides read TGCGCCAGCAGCCCCGACAGGGCGGCGGGGGCCAACGTCCTGACTTTC. It specifies CASSPDRAAGANVLTF.

V usage is TRBV6-6 and J usage is TRBJ2-5, with 8 bases that match TRBD1. The CDR3 covers 14 residues. CDR1 and CDR2 from the germline V gene are MNHNY and SVGAGI (reference sequence). With 5 bases clipped from V and 5 bases from J, the junction kept 7 bases outside the gene matches. The CDR3 DNA sequence: TGTGCCAGCAGTCAGGACAGGGTTTGGGAGACCCAGTACTTC. Its translation: CASSQDRVWETQYF.

The CDR3 coding sequence is TGTGCCAGCAGCCCCCAAACAGGGGGTAACGAAAAACTGTTTTTT. Residues: CASSPQTGGNEKLFF. The chain has TRBV7-2 and TRBJ1-4; 8 positions match TRBD1. J gave up 8 bases and V 5 bases, and 10 bases lay outside the gene matches. Germline V gene lookup returns CDR1 SGHTA and CDR2 FQGNSA. CDR3 length: 15 residues.

This clone showed up just once. The chain is built from TRBV7-2 and TRBJ2-7; 10 nucleotides line up with TRBD1. The CDR3 runs to 15 residues. Germline V gene sequence: CDR1 SGHTA, CDR2 FQGNSA. After removal of 1 base from V and 2 bases from J, the junction contained 2 bases not matched to a gene. CDR3 residues: CASSLGDRGAYEQYF. For the CDR3, the DNA is TGTGCCAGCAGCTTAGGGGACAGGGGAGCCTACGAGCAGTACTTC.

The rearrangement uses TRBV5-1 and TRBJ2-3; D is uncertain. Trimming took 1 base from V and 6 from J, leaving 9 bases between them. CDR1 is SGHRS, CDR2 YFSETQ, per germline. The CDR3 runs to 13 residues. The CDR3 loop reads CASSLSYRDTQYF. The CDR3 bases are TGCGCCAGCAGCTTGAGTTATCGGGATACGCAGTATTTT.

This chain connects TRBV3-1 (or the pseudogene TRBV3-2) to TRBJ1-1; 8 bases agree with TRBD1. This CDR3 region has 13 residues. CDR1 LGHDT and CDR2 YNNKEL come from the germline V gene (reference sequence). The V and J ends lost 5 bases and 4 bases, in that order; junction bases with no gene match: 3. The CDR3 loop is CASSRDRSTEAFF. The CDR3 coding sequence is TGTGCCAGCAGCAGGGACAGGTCCACTGAAGCTTTCTTT.

The CDR3 DNA is TGTGCCAGCAGTTTAAGTCAGGCCGCCGCCACCATATATTTT. Protein sequence: CASSLSQAAATIYF. The rearrangement joins TRBV28 to TRBJ1-3; no definite D call. The CDR3 runs to 14 residues. Germline lookup yields CDR1 MDHEN and CDR2 SYDVKM. Trimming took 2 bases from V and 9 from J, leaving 14 bases between them.

This sequence joins TRBV9 and TRBJ2-2; 8 bases match TRBD1. The CDR3 has 15 amino acids. Germline V gives CDR1 SGDLS, CDR2 YYNGEE. V trimming: 0 bases; J trimming: 7 bases; junction bases outside the gene matches: 5. The CDR3 loop is CASSVARGHGGELFF. Here the CDR3 DNA reads TGTGCCAGCAGCGTAGCCAGGGGGCATGGCGGGGAGCTGTTTTTT.

This chain joins TRBV9 and TRBJ2-2; 10 bases are shared with TRBD2. The CDR3 consists of 16 residues. The ends lost 3 bases at V and 6 bases at J; junction bases unmatched: 8. Germline loops: CDR1 SGDLS, CDR2 YYNGEE. The CDR3 nucleotides are TGTGCCAGCAGCGCCGGACTAGCGGCCGCCTCCGGGGAGCTGTTTTTT. It is translated as CASSAGLAAASGELFF.

A few counts support this clone. The chain recombines TRBV4-1 with TRBJ2-2, with D perhaps TRBD2 (5 bases). Looked up from germline, CDR1 is MGHRA and CDR2 is YSYEKL. The CDR3 is 15 residues long. V lost 3 bases and J 8 bases, leaving 16 bases between the germline ends. In nucleotides, the CDR3 is TGCGCCAGCAGCCAGGCTAGCATTTTGGGAGGGGAGCTGTTTTTT. It yields the protein CASSQASILGGELFF.

The DNA of the CDR3 is TGCGCCAGCAGCTTGGTGACAGGGATCGACGAGCAGTACTTC. It yields the protein CASSLVTGIDEQYF. J is TRBJ2-7 and V is TRBV5-1; 7 nucleotides line up with TRBD1. The CDR3 sequence is 14 residues long. Germline CDR1 SGHRS, CDR2 YFSETQ. The junction had 5 bases not matched to a gene; V was cut back by 0 bases and J by 5 bases.

The CDR3 sequence: CASSLGTVGYGYTF. The DNA for the CDR3 is TGTGCCAGCAGCTTAGGGACAGTGGGCTATGGCTACACCTTC. The gene calls are TRBV7-9 and TRBJ1-2; a possible D gene is TRBD1 (6 bases). Per germline, CDR1 SEHNR and CDR2 FQNEAQ (reference sequence). The V end lost 1 base, the J end lost 4 bases, and 10 bases lay between the germline ends. The CDR3 has 14 amino acids.

This chain connects TRBV29-1 to TRBJ2-5; the match to TRBD2 covers 11 bases. J lost 1 base, V lost 6 bases, and 7 bases had no gene match. Germline lookup yields CDR1 SQVTM and CDR2 ANQGSEA. The CDR3 covers 15 residues. CDR3 sequence: CSVSGTSGLQETQYF. The CDR3, as DNA: TGCAGCGTCTCCGGGACTAGCGGACTCCAAGAGACCCAGTACTTC. Together with reference TRBV29-1 and TRBJ2-5, the CDR3 gives the full variable domain: SAVISQKPSRDICQRGTSLTIQCQVDSQVTMMFWYRQQPGQSLTLIATANQGSEATYESGFVIDKFPISRPNLTFSTLTVSNMSPEDSSIYLCSVSGTSGLQETQYFGPGTRLLVL.

The chain combines TRBV7-9 with TRBJ2-7; D is possibly TRBD2 (5 bases). Between the trimmed V and J ends, which lost 4 bases and 6 bases, there was a span of 22 bases. CDR3 size: 16 residues. The germline gives CDR1 SEHNR, CDR2 FQNEAQ (reference sequence). Here the CDR3 reads CASSSHLEGRPSEQYF. In DNA, the CDR3 is TGTGCCAGCAGCTCCCACCTCGAGGGCCGTCCCTCCGAGCAGTACTTC.